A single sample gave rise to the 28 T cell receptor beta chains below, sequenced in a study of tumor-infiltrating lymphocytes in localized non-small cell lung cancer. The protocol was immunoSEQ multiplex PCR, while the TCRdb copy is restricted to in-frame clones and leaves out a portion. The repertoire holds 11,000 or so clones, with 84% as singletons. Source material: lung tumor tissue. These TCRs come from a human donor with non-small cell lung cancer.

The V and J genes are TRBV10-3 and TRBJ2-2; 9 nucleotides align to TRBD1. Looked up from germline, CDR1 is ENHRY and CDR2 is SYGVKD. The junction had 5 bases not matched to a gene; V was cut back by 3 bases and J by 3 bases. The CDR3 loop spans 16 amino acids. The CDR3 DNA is TGTGCCATCAGTGATGCGGGACAGGGCGACACCGGGGAGCTGTTTTTT. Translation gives CAISDAGQGDTGELFF.

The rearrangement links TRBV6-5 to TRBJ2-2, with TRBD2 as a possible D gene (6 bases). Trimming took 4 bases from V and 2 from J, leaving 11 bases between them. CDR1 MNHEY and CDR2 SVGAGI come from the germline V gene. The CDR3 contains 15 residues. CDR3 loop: CASSSWGDNTGELFF. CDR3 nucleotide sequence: TGTGCCAGCAGTTCGTGGGGGGACAACACCGGGGAGCTGTTTTTT.

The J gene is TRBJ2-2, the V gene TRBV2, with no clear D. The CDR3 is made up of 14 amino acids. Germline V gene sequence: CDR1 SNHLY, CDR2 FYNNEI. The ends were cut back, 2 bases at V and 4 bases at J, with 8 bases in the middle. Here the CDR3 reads CASSEHHGTGELFF. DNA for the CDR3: TGTGCCAGCAGTGAACATCACGGCACCGGGGAGCTGTTTTTT.

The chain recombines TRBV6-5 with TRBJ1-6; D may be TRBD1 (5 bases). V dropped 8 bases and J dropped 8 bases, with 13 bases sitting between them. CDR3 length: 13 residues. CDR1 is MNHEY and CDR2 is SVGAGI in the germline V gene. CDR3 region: CASSRDFDSPLHF. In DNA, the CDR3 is TGTGCCAGCTCCCGGGACTTCGATTCACCCCTCCACTTT.

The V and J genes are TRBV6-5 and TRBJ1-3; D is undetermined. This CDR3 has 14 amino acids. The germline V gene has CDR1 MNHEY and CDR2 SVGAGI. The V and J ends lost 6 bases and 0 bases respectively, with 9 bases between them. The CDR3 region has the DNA TGTGCCAGCAGCTCCAGGCACTCTGGAAACACCATATATTTT. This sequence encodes CASSSRHSGNTIYF.

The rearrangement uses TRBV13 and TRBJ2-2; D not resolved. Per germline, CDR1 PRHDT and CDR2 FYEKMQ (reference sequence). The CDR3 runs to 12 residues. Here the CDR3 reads CATGRIGGELFF. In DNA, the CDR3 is TGTGCTACCGGGCGGATCGGCGGGGAGCTGTTTTTT.

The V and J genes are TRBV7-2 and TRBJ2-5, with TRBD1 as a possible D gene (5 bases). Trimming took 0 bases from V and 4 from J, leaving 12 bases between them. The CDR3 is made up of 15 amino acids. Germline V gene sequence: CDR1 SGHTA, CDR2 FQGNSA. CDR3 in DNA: TGTGCCAGCAGCTTAGCGGGGCAGCATGGAGAGACCCAGTACTTC. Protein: CASSLAGQHGETQYF.

Here the CDR3 reads CAWSVSLTSWDGELFF. CDR3 coding DNA: TGTGCCTGGAGTGTATCCCTAACTAGCTGGGACGGGGAGCTGTTTTTT. The V gene is TRBV30, the J gene TRBJ2-2; perhaps TRBD2 as D (6 bases). V lost 0 bases and J lost 7, with 18 bases in between. The CDR3 is made up of 16 amino acids. CDR1 GTSNPN and CDR2 SVGIG come from the germline V gene (reference sequence).

In DNA form, the CDR3 reads TGTGCCAGCAGCTCGACCTGGGGGTCGAGCTCCTACAATGAGCAGTTCTTC. Translated, it gives CASSSTWGSSSYNEQFF. The chain uses TRBV9 and TRBJ2-1, with D perhaps being TRBD1 or TRBD2 (5 bases each). Germline CDR1 is SGDLS and CDR2 is YYNGEE. The CDR3 loop spans 17 amino acids. Trimming took 4 bases from V and 0 from J, leaving 17 bases between them.

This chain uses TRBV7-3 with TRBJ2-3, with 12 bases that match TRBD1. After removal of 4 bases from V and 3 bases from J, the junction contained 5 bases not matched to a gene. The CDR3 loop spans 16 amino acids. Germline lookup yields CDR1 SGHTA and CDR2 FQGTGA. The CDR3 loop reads CASSSPGQGATDTQYF. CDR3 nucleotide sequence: TGTGCCAGCAGCTCTCCGGGACAGGGGGCTACAGATACGCAGTATTTT. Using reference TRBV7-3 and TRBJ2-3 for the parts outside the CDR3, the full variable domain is GAGVSQTPSNKVTEKGKYVELRCDPISGHTALYWYRQSLGQGPEFLIYFQGTGAADDSGLPNDRFFAVRPEGSVSTLKIQRTERGDSAVYLCASSSPGQGATDTQYFGPGTRLTVL.

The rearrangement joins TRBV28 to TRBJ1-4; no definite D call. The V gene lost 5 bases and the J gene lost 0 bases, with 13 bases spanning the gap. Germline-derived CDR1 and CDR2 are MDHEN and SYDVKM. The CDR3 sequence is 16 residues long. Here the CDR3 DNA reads TGTGCCAGCAGTATCCAGGACGGACCAACTAATGAAAAACTGTTTTTT. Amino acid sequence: CASSIQDGPTNEKLFF.

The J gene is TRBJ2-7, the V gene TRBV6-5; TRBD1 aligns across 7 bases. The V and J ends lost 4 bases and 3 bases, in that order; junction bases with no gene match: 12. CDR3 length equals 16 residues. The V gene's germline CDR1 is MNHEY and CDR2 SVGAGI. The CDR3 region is CASSSASLDRSYEQYF. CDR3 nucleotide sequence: TGTGCCAGCAGTTCCGCCTCCCTGGACAGGAGCTACGAGCAGTACTTC.

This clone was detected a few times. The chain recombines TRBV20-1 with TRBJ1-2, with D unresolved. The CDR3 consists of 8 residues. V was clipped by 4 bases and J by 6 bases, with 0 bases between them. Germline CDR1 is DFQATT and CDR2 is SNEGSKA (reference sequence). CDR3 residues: CSANGYTF. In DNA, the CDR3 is TGCAGTGCTAATGGCTACACCTTC.

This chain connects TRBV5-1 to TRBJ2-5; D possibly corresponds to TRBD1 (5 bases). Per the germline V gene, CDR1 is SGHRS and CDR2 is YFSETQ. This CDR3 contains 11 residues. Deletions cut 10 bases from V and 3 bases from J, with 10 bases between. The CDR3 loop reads CAGAREETQYF. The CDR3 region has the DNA TGCGCCGGGGCAAGGGAAGAGACCCAGTACTTC.

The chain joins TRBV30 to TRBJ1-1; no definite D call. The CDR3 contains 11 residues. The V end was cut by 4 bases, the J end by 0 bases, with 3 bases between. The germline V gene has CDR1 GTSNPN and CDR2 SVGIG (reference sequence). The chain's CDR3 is CAWTVNTEAFF. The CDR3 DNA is TGTGCCTGGACTGTGAACACTGAAGCTTTCTTT.

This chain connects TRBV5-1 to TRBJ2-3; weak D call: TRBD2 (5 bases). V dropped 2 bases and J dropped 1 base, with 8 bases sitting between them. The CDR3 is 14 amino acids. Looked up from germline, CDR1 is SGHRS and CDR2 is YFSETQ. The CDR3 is CASSFGSGTDTQYF. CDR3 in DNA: TGCGCCAGCAGCTTCGGTAGCGGCACAGATACGCAGTATTTT.

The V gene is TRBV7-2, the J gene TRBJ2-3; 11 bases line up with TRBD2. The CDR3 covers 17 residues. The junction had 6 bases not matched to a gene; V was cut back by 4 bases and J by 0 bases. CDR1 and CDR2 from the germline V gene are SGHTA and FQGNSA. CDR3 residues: CASSSLGTSGSTDTQYF. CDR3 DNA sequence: TGTGCCAGCAGCTCCCTTGGGACTAGCGGTAGCACAGATACGCAGTATTTT.

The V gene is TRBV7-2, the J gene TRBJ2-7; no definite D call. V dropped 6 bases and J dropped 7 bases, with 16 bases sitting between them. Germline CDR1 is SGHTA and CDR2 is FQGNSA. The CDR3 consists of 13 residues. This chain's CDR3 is CASSARIGFEQYF. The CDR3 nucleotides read TGTGCCAGCAGTGCCCGCATCGGGTTTGAGCAGTACTTC.

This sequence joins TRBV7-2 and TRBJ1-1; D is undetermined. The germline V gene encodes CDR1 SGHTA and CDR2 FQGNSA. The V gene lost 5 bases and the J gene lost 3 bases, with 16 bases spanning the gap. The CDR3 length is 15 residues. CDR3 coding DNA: TGTGCCAGCAGCCCCAGTGGTTCGTTGGACACTGAAGCTTTCTTT. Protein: CASSPSGSLDTEAFF. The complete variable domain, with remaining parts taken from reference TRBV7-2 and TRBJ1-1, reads GAGVSQSPSNKVTEKGKDVELRCDPISGHTALYWYRQSLGQGLEFLIYFQGNSAPDKSGLPSDRFSAERTGGSVSTLTIQRTQQEDSAVYLCASSPSGSLDTEAFFGQGTRLTVV.

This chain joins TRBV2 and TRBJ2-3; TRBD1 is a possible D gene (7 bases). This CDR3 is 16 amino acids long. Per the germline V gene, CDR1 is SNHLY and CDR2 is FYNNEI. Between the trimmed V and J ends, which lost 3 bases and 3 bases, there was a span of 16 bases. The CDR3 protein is CASSDVWQGGTDTQYF. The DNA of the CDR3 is TGTGCCAGCAGTGATGTGTGGCAGGGGGGAACAGATACGCAGTATTTT.

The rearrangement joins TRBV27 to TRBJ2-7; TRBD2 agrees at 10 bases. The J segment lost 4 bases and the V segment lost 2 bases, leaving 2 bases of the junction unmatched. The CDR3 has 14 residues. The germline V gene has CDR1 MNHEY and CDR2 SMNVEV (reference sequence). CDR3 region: CASSLQREGYEQYF. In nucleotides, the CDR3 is TGTGCCAGCAGTTTACAGCGGGAGGGTTACGAGCAGTACTTC.

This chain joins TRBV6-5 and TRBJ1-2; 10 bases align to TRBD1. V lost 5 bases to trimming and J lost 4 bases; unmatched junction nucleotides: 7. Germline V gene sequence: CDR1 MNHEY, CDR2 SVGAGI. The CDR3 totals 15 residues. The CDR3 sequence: CASSRGTGALYGYTF. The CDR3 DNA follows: TGTGCCAGCAGTCGGGGGACAGGGGCCCTCTATGGCTACACCTTC.

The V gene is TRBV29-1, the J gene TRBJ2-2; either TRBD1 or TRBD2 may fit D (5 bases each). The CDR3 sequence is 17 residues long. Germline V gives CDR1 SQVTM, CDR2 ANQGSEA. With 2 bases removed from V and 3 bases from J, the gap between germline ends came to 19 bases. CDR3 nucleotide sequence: TGCAGCGTTGAATCCGGCCAGGAGAGGGGAGACACCGGGGAGCTGTTTTTT. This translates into CSVESGQERGDTGELFF.

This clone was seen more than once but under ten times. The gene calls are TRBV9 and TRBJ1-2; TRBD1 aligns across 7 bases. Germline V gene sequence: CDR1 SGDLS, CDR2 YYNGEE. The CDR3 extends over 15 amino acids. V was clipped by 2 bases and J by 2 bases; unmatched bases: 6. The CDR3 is CASSVESTGNYGYTF. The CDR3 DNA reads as TGTGCCAGCAGCGTGGAGTCGACAGGGAACTATGGCTACACCTTC.

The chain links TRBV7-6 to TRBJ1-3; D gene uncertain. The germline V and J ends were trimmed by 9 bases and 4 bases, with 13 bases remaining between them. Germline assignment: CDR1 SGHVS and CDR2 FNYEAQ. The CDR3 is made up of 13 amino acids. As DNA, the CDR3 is TGTGCCAGTTCCGGACTTGGCGGAAACACCATATATTTT. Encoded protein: CASSGLGGNTIYF.

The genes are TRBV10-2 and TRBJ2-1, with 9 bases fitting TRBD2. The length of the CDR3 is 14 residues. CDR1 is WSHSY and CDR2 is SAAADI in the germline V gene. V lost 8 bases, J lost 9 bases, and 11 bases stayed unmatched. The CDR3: CASGGTSPRGEQFF. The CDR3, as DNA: TGCGCCAGCGGAGGGACTAGCCCCCGTGGTGAGCAGTTCTTC.

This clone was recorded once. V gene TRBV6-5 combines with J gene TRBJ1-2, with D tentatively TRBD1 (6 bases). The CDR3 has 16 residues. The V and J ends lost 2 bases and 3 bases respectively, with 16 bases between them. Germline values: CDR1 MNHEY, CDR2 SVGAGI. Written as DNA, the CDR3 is TGTGCCAGCAGTTACAAACGAACAGGGTACGACTATGGCTACACCTTC. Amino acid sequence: CASSYKRTGYDYGYTF.

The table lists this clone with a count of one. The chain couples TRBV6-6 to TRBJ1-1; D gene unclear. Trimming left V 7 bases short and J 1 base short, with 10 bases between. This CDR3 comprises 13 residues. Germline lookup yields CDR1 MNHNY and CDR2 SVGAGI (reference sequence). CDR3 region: CASKLDENTEAFF. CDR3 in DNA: TGTGCCAGCAAGCTTGACGAGAACACTGAAGCTTTCTTT.